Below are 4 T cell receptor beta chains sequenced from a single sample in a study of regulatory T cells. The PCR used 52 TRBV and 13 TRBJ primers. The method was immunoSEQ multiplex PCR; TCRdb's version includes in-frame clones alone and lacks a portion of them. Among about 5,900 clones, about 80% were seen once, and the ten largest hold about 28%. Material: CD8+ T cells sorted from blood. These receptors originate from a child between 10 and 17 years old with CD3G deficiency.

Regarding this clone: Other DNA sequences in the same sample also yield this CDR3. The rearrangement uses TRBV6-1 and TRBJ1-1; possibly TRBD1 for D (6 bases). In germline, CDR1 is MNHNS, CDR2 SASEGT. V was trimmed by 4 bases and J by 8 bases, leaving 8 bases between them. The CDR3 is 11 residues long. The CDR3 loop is CASSGGPEAFF. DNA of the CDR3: TGTGCCAGCAGTGGGGGGCCCGAAGCTTTCTTT.

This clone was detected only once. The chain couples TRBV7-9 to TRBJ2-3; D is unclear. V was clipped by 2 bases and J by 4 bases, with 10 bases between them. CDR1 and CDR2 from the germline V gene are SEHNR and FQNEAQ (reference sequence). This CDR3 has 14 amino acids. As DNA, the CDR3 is TGTGCCAGCAGCTTAAGCTACGACCCAGATACGCAGTATTTT. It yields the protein CASSLSYDPDTQYF.

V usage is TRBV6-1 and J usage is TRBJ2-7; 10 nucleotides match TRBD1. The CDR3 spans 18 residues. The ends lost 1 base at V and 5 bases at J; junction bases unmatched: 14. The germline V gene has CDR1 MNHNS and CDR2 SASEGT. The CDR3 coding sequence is TGTGCCAGCAGTGAAGATTGGCTTTGGGGACAGGGGAAACACGAGCAGTACTTC. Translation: CASSEDWLWGQGKHEQYF.

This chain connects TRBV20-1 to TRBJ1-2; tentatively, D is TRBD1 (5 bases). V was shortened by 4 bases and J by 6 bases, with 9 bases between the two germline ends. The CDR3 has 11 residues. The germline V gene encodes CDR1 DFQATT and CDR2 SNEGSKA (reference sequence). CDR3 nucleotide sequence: TGCAGTGCTACCAGGGTACATGGCTACACCTTC. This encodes CSATRVHGYTF.